Each of the 27 T cell receptor beta chains below was sequenced from the same sample in a study of B cell selection in AIRE deficiency. Data came from immunoSEQ multiplex PCR; TCRdb stores just in-frame clones and leaves some out. The sample holds fewer than 30,000 clones, nearly 97% seen once. The sorted conventional CD4 T cells were gated as CD4+CD127+. Sequenced material: CD4+CD127+ conventional T cells sorted from PBMCs. These receptors were taken from a human donor in good health.

The chain uses TRBV7-9 and TRBJ1-4; the D gene is possibly TRBD1 (6 bases). Between the trimmed V and J ends, which lost 3 bases and 9 bases, there was a span of 11 bases. The CDR3 has 13 amino acids. Germline CDR1 and CDR2: SEHNR and FQNEAQ (reference sequence). The CDR3 nucleotides read TGTGCCAGCAGCTTGAGGACAGTCCAAAAACTGTTTTTT. Protein: CASSLRTVQKLFF.

This clone occurred once. This chain uses TRBV7-2 with TRBJ2-7; TRBD2 matches 11 bases. The V gene's germline CDR1 is SGHTA and CDR2 FQGNSA. V was clipped by 4 bases and J by 8 bases; unmatched bases: 10. The CDR3 spans 15 residues. The CDR3 sequence: CASSSFTSGGLQQYF. As DNA, the CDR3 is TGTGCCAGCAGCTCCTTCACTAGCGGGGGACTCCAGCAGTACTTC.

The CDR3 loop is CASSLAPTVNYGYTF. CDR3 nucleotides: TGCGCCAGCAGCTTGGCCCCGACAGTAAACTATGGCTACACCTTC. The J gene is TRBJ1-2, the V gene TRBV5-1, with D possibly being TRBD1 (5 bases). Trimming removed 0 bases from V and 2 bases from J, with 11 bases in between. The CDR3 has 15 amino acids. Germline V CDR1 and CDR2: SGHRS, YFSETQ.

The chain has TRBV7-6 and TRBJ1-1; D unresolved. Germline loops: CDR1 SGHVS, CDR2 FNYEAQ. The CDR3 runs 17 residues. V was trimmed by 5 bases and J by 0 bases, leaving 19 bases between them. In DNA, the CDR3 is TGTGCCAGCAGCCTAGAAGCATATCGGGGAATGAACACTGAAGCTTTCTTT. This sequence encodes CASSLEAYRGMNTEAFF.

The sample holds one count of this clone. CDR3 sequence reads: CASSQAGGGTEAFF. The CDR3 nucleotides are TGCGCCAGCAGCCAAGCTGGAGGGGGCACTGAAGCTTTCTTT. V and J are TRBV4-1 and TRBJ1-1, with a weak D call TRBD1 (6 bases). Germline lookup yields CDR1 MGHRA and CDR2 YSYEKL. The V gene lost 1 base and the J gene lost 4 bases, with 10 bases spanning the gap. The CDR3 has 14 amino acids.

This clone was found once. V usage is TRBV4-1 and J usage is TRBJ2-3; D not resolved. Germline assignment: CDR1 MGHRA and CDR2 YSYEKL. V lost 5 bases and J lost 9, with 18 bases in between. The CDR3 spans 14 residues. CDR3 in DNA: TGCGCCAGCAGCTCCCCCCGCCCGGGCTGGACGCAGTATTTT. Translated: CASSSPRPGWTQYF.

This sequence joins TRBV19 and TRBJ2-3; D tentatively reads TRBD1 or TRBD2 (5 bases each). CDR1 and CDR2 from the germline V gene are LNHDA and SQIVND (reference sequence). The V end lost 5 bases, the J end lost 3 bases, and 15 bases lay between the germline ends. This CDR3 has 15 residues. CDR3 amino acids: CASSGKGTGTDTQYF. The CDR3 nucleotides are TGTGCCAGTAGTGGTAAAGGGACGGGGACAGATACGCAGTATTTT.

The chain couples TRBV5-1 to TRBJ2-3, with no clear D. Trimming left V 1 base short and J 6 bases short, with 6 bases between. Germline CDR1 and CDR2: SGHRS and YFSETQ. The CDR3 has 12 residues. In DNA, the CDR3 is TGCGCCAGCAGCTTGAGTTCTGATACGCAGTATTTT. Translated, it gives CASSLSSDTQYF.

The chain carries TRBV5-1 and TRBJ2-3, with a possible D match to TRBD1 (5 bases). V was clipped by 1 base and J by 0 bases, with 15 bases between them. The CDR3 runs to 17 residues. CDR1 and CDR2 from the germline V gene are SGHRS and YFSETQ. CDR3: CASSLRDQGWSTDTQYF. CDR3 sequence (DNA): TGCGCCAGCAGCTTGCGAGACCAGGGATGGAGCACAGATACGCAGTATTTT. The variable domain in full, completed from reference TRBV5-1 and TRBJ2-3, reads KAGVTQTPRYLIKTRGQQVTLSCSPISGHRSVSWYQQTPGQGLQFLFEYFSETQRNKGNFPGRFSGRQFSNSRSEMNVSTLELGDSALYLCASSLRDQGWSTDTQYFGPGTRLTVL.

This chain links TRBV27 with TRBJ1-2, with D maybe TRBD1 (6 bases). V lost 6 bases and J 3 bases, leaving 17 bases between the germline ends. This CDR3 is 15 amino acids long. Germline CDR1 MNHEY, CDR2 SMNVEV (reference sequence). The CDR3 reads CASRQLTGSHYGYTF. The DNA for the CDR3 is TGTGCCAGCAGACAATTAACAGGGAGTCACTATGGCTACACCTTC.

The chain recombines TRBV13 with TRBJ1-2; the D gene is possibly TRBD1 (5 bases). CDR1 and CDR2 from the germline V gene are PRHDT and FYEKMQ (reference sequence). Between the trimmed V and J ends, which lost 5 bases and 6 bases, there was a span of 22 bases. There are 16 residues in the CDR3. The CDR3 is CASSQPDTHFVDGYTF. The CDR3, as DNA: TGTGCCAGCAGCCAACCGGACACACATTTTGTGGATGGCTACACCTTC.

This chain uses TRBV7-2 with TRBJ2-7; 12 bases line up with TRBD1. V was clipped by 4 bases and J by 1 base; unmatched bases: 2. From germline, CDR1 is SGHTA and CDR2 FQGNSA. This CDR3 contains 15 residues. CDR3 loop: CASSSGQGASYEQYF. CDR3 nucleotide sequence: TGTGCCAGCAGCTCGGGACAGGGGGCGTCCTACGAGCAGTACTTC.

The V gene is TRBV6-4, the J gene TRBJ2-1, with D perhaps assigned TRBD1 or TRBD2 (5 bases each). Germline values: CDR1 MRHNA, CDR2 SNTAGT. The V gene lost 11 bases and the J gene lost 0 bases, with 20 bases spanning the gap. The CDR3 consists of 16 residues. CDR3 nucleotide sequence: TGTGCCCGACGACTCCGGGACCCGAGCTCCTACAATGAGCAGTTCTTC. This codes for CARRLRDPSSYNEQFF.

The gene calls are TRBV5-5 and TRBJ2-2; 13 positions agree with TRBD2. The CDR3 totals 17 residues. V gave up 4 bases and J gave up 0 bases; unmatched junction bases: 3. Germline CDR1 reads SGHKS; CDR2 reads YYEKEE (reference sequence). Here the CDR3 reads CASSMGLAGTNTGELFF. The DNA for the CDR3 is TGTGCCAGCAGCATGGGACTAGCGGGGACGAACACCGGGGAGCTGTTTTTT.

This chain connects TRBV28 to TRBJ2-7; maybe TRBD2 (6 bases). The CDR3 runs 15 residues. CDR1 and CDR2 from the germline V gene are MDHEN and SYDVKM. Trimming removed 4 bases from V and 4 bases from J, with 17 bases in between. The CDR3: CASSSGGRAGYEQYF. The CDR3 coding sequence is TGTGCCAGCAGTTCCGGCGGCAGGGCGGGGTACGAGCAGTACTTC.

This chain links TRBV28 with TRBJ1-1; D call uncertain. V lost 3 bases and J 0 bases, leaving 8 bases between the germline ends. Per the germline V gene, CDR1 is MDHEN and CDR2 is SYDVKM. This CDR3 has 14 amino acids. CDR3 sequence (DNA): TGTGCCAGCAGTTTCGGAGGGATGAACACTGAAGCTTTCTTT. Its translation is CASSFGGMNTEAFF.

The V call is TRBV10-1, the J call TRBJ2-5; D remains ambiguous. V shed 3 bases and J shed 0 bases, with 5 bases lying between them. In germline, CDR1 is WNHNN, CDR2 SYGVQD (reference sequence). This CDR3 is built from 13 residues. DNA of the CDR3: TGCGCCAGCAGTGATGGATACCAAGAGACCCAGTACTTC. The encoded protein is CASSDGYQETQYF.

The genes are TRBV19 and TRBJ2-7, with TRBD1 identical over 12 bases. This CDR3 region has 14 residues. CDR1 and CDR2 (germline): LNHDA, SQIVND (reference sequence). V lost 6 bases, J lost 7 bases, and 7 bases stayed unmatched. The CDR3 region is CASSHRDRGQEQYF. Here the CDR3 DNA reads TGTGCCAGTAGCCACCGGGACAGGGGGCAAGAGCAGTACTTC.

The V call is TRBV5-5, the J call TRBJ1-4, with a tentative D call TRBD1 (5 bases). V was shortened by 2 bases and J by 5 bases, with 7 bases between the two germline ends. This CDR3 region has 13 residues. Per germline, CDR1 SGHKS and CDR2 YYEKEE (reference sequence). CDR3 protein: CASSFWGNEKLFF. CDR3 sequence (DNA): TGTGCCAGCAGCTTTTGGGGGAATGAAAAACTGTTTTTT.

The chain recombines TRBV18 with TRBJ1-2; no firm D call. This CDR3 comprises 15 residues. Germline-derived CDR1 and CDR2 are KGHSH and LQKENI. The V end was cut by 1 base, the J end by 3 bases, with 12 bases between. The CDR3 bases are TGTGCCAGCTCACCACGGGCTGGGAGGGACTATGGCTACACCTTC. Translation: CASSPRAGRDYGYTF.

This clone was counted once. The chain recombines TRBV6-5 with TRBJ2-6; possibly TRBD1 for D (5 bases). Germline V gives CDR1 MNHEY, CDR2 SVGAGI. Between the trimmed V and J ends, which lost 8 bases and 0 bases, there was a span of 8 bases. CDR3 length: 14 residues. As DNA, the CDR3 is TGTGCCAGCGACAGTTTCTCTGGGGCCAACGTCCTGACTTTC. This sequence encodes CASDSFSGANVLTF.

The V and J genes are TRBV7-2 and TRBJ1-1, with a possible D match to TRBD1 (6 bases). The CDR3 loop spans 15 amino acids. V lost 2 bases, J lost 0 bases, and 10 bases lay in between. Germline CDR1 is SGHTA and CDR2 is FQGNSA. CDR3 in DNA: TGTGCCAGCAGCTTAACAGGGCAGGTGAACACTGAAGCTTTCTTT. Its protein is CASSLTGQVNTEAFF.

The rearrangement joins TRBV4-2 to TRBJ2-5, with D perhaps TRBD2 (7 bases). This CDR3 comprises 14 residues. The germline V gene encodes CDR1 LGHNA and CDR2 YNFKEQ. The V and J ends lost 5 bases and 3 bases respectively, with 13 bases between them. The CDR3 spells CASSEGGGKETQYF. CDR3 in DNA: TGTGCCAGCAGCGAAGGGGGGGGGAAAGAGACCCAGTACTTC.

This chain connects TRBV11-2 to TRBJ2-1; D not certain. Germline CDR1 reads SGHAT; CDR2 reads FQNNGV. The ends were cut back, 6 bases at V and 4 bases at J, with 4 bases in the middle. The CDR3 consists of 11 residues. The CDR3 DNA sequence: TGTGCCAGCAGGTTTTACAATGAGCAGTTCTTC. Translated: CASRFYNEQFF.

The rearrangement links TRBV5-1 to TRBJ2-1, with 9 nucleotides matching TRBD1. The V gene end was trimmed by 3 bases and the J gene end by 8 bases; junction bases not matched to a gene: 9. Germline lookup yields CDR1 SGHRS and CDR2 YFSETQ. This CDR3 is built from 15 residues. In nucleotides, the CDR3 is TGCGCCAGCAGCTCTCCGGACAGGGGATCAGATGAGCAGTTCTTC. Amino acids: CASSSPDRGSDEQFF.

The J gene is TRBJ2-3, the V gene TRBV18; D is unclear. There are 16 residues in the CDR3. Trimming removed 3 bases from V and 0 bases from J, with 13 bases in between. CDR1 KGHSH and CDR2 LQKENI come from the germline V gene. The CDR3 spells CASSPANAISTDTQYF. CDR3 DNA: TGTGCCAGCTCACCTGCTAATGCGATCAGCACAGATACGCAGTATTTT. The entire variable domain, with the rest obtained from reference TRBV18 and TRBJ2-3, is as follows: NAGVMQNPRHLVRRRGQEARLRCSPMKGHSHVYWYRQLPEEGLKFMVYLQKENIIDESGMPKERFSAEFPKEGPSILRIQQVVRGDSAAYFCASSPANAISTDTQYFGPGTRLTVL.

The chain employs TRBV2 and TRBJ2-1; 7 bases are shared with TRBD1. With V trimmed by 2 bases and J by 12 bases, 10 bases remained unmatched. The CDR3 is 14 residues long. Germline lookup yields CDR1 SNHLY and CDR2 FYNNEI. This CDR3 is CASSERGPLGWQFF. In DNA form, the CDR3 reads TGTGCCAGCAGTGAAAGGGGGCCTTTAGGGTGGCAGTTCTTC. The full variable domain, rest sourced from reference TRBV2 and TRBJ2-1, is EPEVTQTPSHQVTQMGQEVILRCVPISNHLYFYWYRQILGQKVEFLVSFYNNEISEKSEIFDDQFSVERPDGSNFTLKIRSTKLEDSAMYFCASSERGPLGWQFFGPGTRLTVL.